The sequence of this TCR beta chain was determined in a study of identical twins. MiXCR, applied by TCRdb to the 5' RACE reads, yields one record per CDR3 protein. The top ten clones hold roughly 3.9% of a sample with around 250,000 distinct CDR3 sequences, around 6.6% of them seen once. Germline trimming cut 6 bases from V and 10 bases from J; bases unmatched to any gene: 13. Per germline, CDR1 SQVTM and CDR2 ANQGSEA. This CDR3 is 15 amino acids long. This clonotype was found many times. Another study also made use of these data, one on yellow fever vaccine responses in identical twins.

Sequencing was performed on memory (CD45RO+) T cells sorted from blood. This TCR came from a woman younger than 30 in good health. The chain joins TRBV29-1 to TRBJ2-1; the match to TRBD2 covers 12 bases. CDR3 bases: TGCAGCGTCCGAGGCGCTAGCGGGAGGGCAGGGGAGCAGTTCTTC. Translating gives CSVRGASGRAGEQFF.